The 3 T cell receptor beta chains given below trace back to one sample, sequenced in a study of CD8+CD57+ T cells in acquired aplastic anemia. Genomic DNA provided the template from which TCR beta VDJ and CDR3 profiles were obtained. Each CDR3 protein gets one entry after TCRdb re-called the reads with MiXCR. Counted here are around 140,000 distinct CDR3 sequences, less than 45% occurring once; the ten biggest clones make up around 8.4%. Source material: sorted CD4+, CD8+, or CD8+CD57+ T cells (not recorded which) from PBMCs. Receptor source: a human donor in good health, serving as a control.

The chain couples TRBV30 to TRBJ1-4; D gene unclear. Germline V gene sequence: CDR1 GTSNPN, CDR2 SVGIG (reference sequence). The CDR3 has 14 residues. V lost 1 base and J 7 bases, leaving 13 bases between the germline ends. This CDR3 is CAWSAKTGGEKLFF. The DNA for the CDR3 is TGTGCCTGGAGTGCCAAAACGGGTGGTGAAAAACTGTTTTTT. Filled out from reference TRBV30 and TRBJ1-4, the complete variable domain reads SQTIHQWPATLVQPVGSPLSLECTVEGTSNPNLYWYRQAAGRGLQLLFYSVGIGQISSEVPQNLSASRPQDRQFILSSKKLLLSDSGFYLCAWSAKTGGEKLFFGSGTQLSVL.

Comment on this clonotype: One end of the junction does not line up with germline, which may come from a read error. The CDR3 reads CASSVDNRGERLFF. DNA for the CDR3: TGTGCCAGCAGCGTAGATAACAGGGGTGAAAGACTGTTTTTT. V is TRBV9 and J is TRBJ1-4; 7 nucleotides line up with TRBD1. Germline CDR1 reads SGDLS; CDR2 reads YYNGEE. The CDR3 sequence is 14 residues long.

The CDR3 region is CATSRGPGGGYTF. The CDR3 DNA sequence: TGTGCCACCTCCCGTGGACCGGGGGGAGGCTACACCTTC. The V and J genes are TRBV24-1 and TRBJ1-2; D is possibly TRBD1 (5 bases). The V gene's germline CDR1 is KGHDR and CDR2 SFDVKD. V was cut by 9 bases and J by 8 bases, with 18 bases left in between. The CDR3 loop spans 13 amino acids.